Here is one T cell receptor (beta chain) with its context. Antigen specificity is unknown. The source of the sample is a study of cytomegalovirus exposure and HLA in healthy donors. In the study overall: For the approximately 430 genotyped donors, roughly 80% fell within the Caucasian-associated ancestry cluster. Findings of the study overall: Productive rates of about 87% or about 30% were seen for most TCR beta V segments in an earlier analysis.

The PCR was carried out with 60 Vbeta primers and 13 Jbeta primers. Authors' processing steps: As a later analysis found, there were 60 million to 90 million unique TCR beta chains, of which some 10 million were shared. Clones were sequenced by immunoSEQ multiplex PCR, and TCRdb holds only the in-frame ones, with some missing. V, J and clone size were drawn from that table, and D and trimming were deduced from the DNA. The sample holds 80,000 to 90,000 clones, about four fifths seen once. The sequence was collected from a woman in her twenties or thirties in good health and CMV-seronegative. Sequenced input: PBMCs.

In nucleotides, the CDR3 is TGTGCCTGGAGCACTACGACTAGCGGGAGGAACATTCAGTACTTC. Its translation is CAWSTTTSGRNIQYF. V and J are TRBV30 and TRBJ2-4; TRBD2 matches at 13 bases. Germline CDR1 GTSNPN, CDR2 SVGIG (reference sequence). After removal of 3 bases from V and 7 bases from J, the junction contained 6 bases not matched to a gene. The CDR3 sequence is 15 residues long.